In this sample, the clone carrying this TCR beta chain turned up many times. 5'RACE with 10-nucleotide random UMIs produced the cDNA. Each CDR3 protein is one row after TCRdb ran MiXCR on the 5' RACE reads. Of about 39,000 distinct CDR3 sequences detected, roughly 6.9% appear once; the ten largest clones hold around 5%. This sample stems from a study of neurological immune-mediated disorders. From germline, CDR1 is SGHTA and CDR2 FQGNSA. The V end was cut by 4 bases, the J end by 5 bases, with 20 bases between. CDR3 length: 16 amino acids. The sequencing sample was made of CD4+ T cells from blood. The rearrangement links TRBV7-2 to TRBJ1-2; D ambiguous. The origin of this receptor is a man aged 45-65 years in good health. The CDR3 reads CASSSGGRHVLYGYTF. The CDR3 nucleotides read TGTGCCAGCAGCTCCGGAGGAAGACATGTTTTATATGGCTACACCTTC. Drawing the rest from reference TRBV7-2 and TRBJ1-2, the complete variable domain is GAGVSQSPSNKVTEKGKDVELRCDPISGHTALYWYRQSLGQGLEFLIYFQGNSAPDKSGLPSDRFSAERTGGSVSTLTIQRTQQEDSAVYLCASSSGGRHVLYGYTFGSGTRLTVV.